Listed here are 16 T cell receptor beta chains from one sample, sequenced in a study of blood T cell repertoires in COVID-19. TCRdb keeps only in-frame clones here, not all; method: immunoSEQ multiplex PCR. The sample carries under 100,000 clones, around 90% recorded once. Sequenced input: peripheral blood. The receptors here all came from a man aged 35 to 55 with acute or convalescent COVID-19.

The chain joins TRBV27 to TRBJ2-1; TRBD1 matches 7 bases. Germline V CDR1 and CDR2: MNHEY, SMNVEV (reference sequence). V lost 5 bases and J lost 0; bases outside the gene matches: 7. The CDR3 runs to 16 residues. DNA of the CDR3: TGTGCCAGCAGTACGACGGGACAGAGCTCCTACAATGAGCAGTTCTTC. Its protein is CASSTTGQSSYNEQFF.

V gene TRBV19 combines with J gene TRBJ1-1; a weak D match, TRBD1 (6 bases). Deletions cut 5 bases from V and 9 bases from J, with 16 bases between. From germline, CDR1 is LNHDA and CDR2 SQIVND (reference sequence). This CDR3 is 13 amino acids long. The CDR3 sequence: CASSSSPGTKAFF. In DNA, the CDR3 is TGTGCCAGTAGTTCAAGCCCCGGGACAAAAGCTTTCTTT.

This chain's CDR3 is CASRQGLASYNEQFF. In DNA form, the CDR3 reads TGTGCCAGCAGACAGGGGTTAGCGTCCTACAATGAGCAGTTCTTC. V and J are TRBV2 and TRBJ2-1, with 7 bases that match TRBD1. Germline-derived CDR1 and CDR2 are SNHLY and FYNNEI. The CDR3 totals 15 residues. Trimming removed 6 bases from V and 1 base from J; junction bases left unmatched: 6. The full variable domain, in which reference TRBV2 and TRBJ2-1 provide the parts outside the CDR3, is EPEVTQTPSHQVTQMGQEVILRCVPISNHLYFYWYRQILGQKVEFLVSFYNNEISEKSEIFDDQFSVERPDGSNFTLKIRSTKLEDSAMYFCASRQGLASYNEQFFGPGTRLTVL.

This clone was seen just once. The chain employs TRBV9 and TRBJ2-3; D possibly corresponds to TRBD1 (5 bases). Germline V gene sequence: CDR1 SGDLS, CDR2 YYNGEE. This CDR3 comprises 14 residues. V lost 0 bases and J lost 4, with 9 bases in between. The CDR3 region has the DNA TGTGCCAGCAGCGTAGCAGGGTTCGCAGATACGCAGTATTTT. As protein: CASSVAGFADTQYF. The variable domain in full, with the rest retrieved from reference TRBV9 and TRBJ2-3, is DSGVTQTPKHLITATGQRVTLRCSPRSGDLSVYWYQQSLDQGLQFLIQYYNGEERAKGNILERFSAQQFPDLHSELNLSSLELGDSALYFCASSVAGFADTQYFGPGTRLTVL.

V is TRBV23-1 and J is TRBJ1-1, with 9 positions matching TRBD1. TRBV23-1 is recorded as an ORF, its role being uncertain. This CDR3 region has 15 residues. Germline trimming cut 3 bases from V and 4 bases from J; bases unmatched to any gene: 6. The CDR3 DNA follows: TGCGCCAGCAGTCAGGGGACAGGGTGCGCCACTGAAGCTTTCTTT. Protein: CASSQGTGCATEAFF.

V usage is TRBV2 and J usage is TRBJ2-7, with 9 bases identical to TRBD2. CDR3 size: 14 residues. Per the germline V gene, CDR1 is SNHLY and CDR2 is FYNNEI. The V and J ends lost 9 bases and 4 bases, in that order; junction bases with no gene match: 10. The CDR3 sequence is CARGLAGEGYEQYF. CDR3 in DNA: TGTGCCAGAGGCTTAGCGGGAGAGGGGTACGAGCAGTACTTC. The variable domain in full, with the rest retrieved from reference TRBV2 and TRBJ2-7, is EPEVTQTPSHQVTQMGQEVILRCVPISNHLYFYWYRQILGQKVEFLVSFYNNEISEKSEIFDDQFSVERPDGSNFTLKIRSTKLEDSAMYFCARGLAGEGYEQYFGPGTRLTVT.

V gene TRBV6-2 or TRBV6-3 combines with J gene TRBJ2-1, with 10 positions matching TRBD2. The CDR3 contains 17 residues. Trimming removed 2 bases from V and 5 bases from J; junction bases left unmatched: 9. Per the germline V gene, CDR1 is MNHEY and CDR2 is SVGEGT. In DNA form, the CDR3 reads TGTGCCAGCAGTTACCGACAACTAGCGGGGACAAACAATGAGCAGTTCTTC. It specifies CASSYRQLAGTNNEQFF.

The chain's CDR3 is CASSATTGANEKLFF. Written as DNA, the CDR3 is TGTGCCAGCAGCGCTACGACAGGGGCTAATGAAAAACTGTTTTTT. The rearrangement links TRBV7-9 to TRBJ1-4, with TRBD1 identical over 8 bases. CDR3 length equals 15 residues. Germline V gene lookup returns CDR1 SEHNR and CDR2 FQNEAQ (reference sequence). Unmatched junction bases numbered 5, after V lost 5 bases and J lost 3 bases.

This chain joins TRBV18 and TRBJ1-1, with D possibly matching TRBD1 (5 bases). The germline V and J ends were trimmed by 3 bases and 1 base, with 15 bases remaining between them. Germline lookup yields CDR1 KGHSH and CDR2 LQKENI. The CDR3 contains 16 residues. The CDR3: CASSPRPTAGNTEAFF. The CDR3, as DNA: TGTGCCAGCTCACCCCGACCGACAGCCGGGAACACTGAAGCTTTCTTT.

The chain uses TRBV12-5 and TRBJ2-3, with TRBD2 matching 9 bases. The ends lost 5 bases at V and 3 bases at J; junction bases unmatched: 6. The CDR3 length is 15 residues. Germline assignment: CDR1 LGHNT and CDR2 FRNRAP. The CDR3 bases are TGTGCTAGTGGTGCCGGGACTAGCTATACAGATACGCAGTATTTT. It encodes CASGAGTSYTDTQYF.

This clone was recorded only once. The chain couples TRBV10-2 to TRBJ2-1, with 8 bases fitting TRBD2. There are 15 residues in the CDR3. Looked up from germline, CDR1 is WSHSY and CDR2 is SAAADI. Unmatched junction bases numbered 6, after V lost 4 bases and J lost 4 bases. The CDR3 spells CASSGTSGPYNEQFF. The CDR3 DNA is TGCGCCAGCAGTGGTACTAGCGGCCCTTACAATGAGCAGTTCTTC.

This rearrangement joins TRBV14 to TRBJ2-1; 11 positions match TRBD1. This CDR3 is built from 16 residues. The germline V gene encodes CDR1 SGHDN and CDR2 FVKESK. V shed 2 bases, J shed 7 bases, and the junction held 7 bases outside the gene matches. CDR3 in amino acids: CASSQIGQGAKNEQFF. Here the CDR3 DNA reads TGTGCCAGCAGCCAAATAGGACAGGGGGCTAAAAATGAGCAGTTCTTC.

The chain links TRBV6-5 to TRBJ2-2; 8 bases fit TRBD2. In germline, CDR1 is MNHEY, CDR2 SVGAGI. This CDR3 is 16 amino acids long. The V gene end was trimmed by 1 base and the J gene end by 4 bases; junction bases not matched to a gene: 5. CDR3 loop: CASSYFPGGVTGELFF. Here the CDR3 DNA reads TGTGCCAGCAGTTACTTTCCCGGGGGGGTCACCGGGGAGCTGTTTTTT.

To note about this clone: An end of the junction does not agree with germline; a read error may underlie this. The chain has TRBV29-1 and TRBJ1-2, with a weak D call TRBD1 (6 bases). There are 12 residues in the CDR3. Germline V gene sequence: CDR1 SQVTM, CDR2 ANQGSEA. The CDR3 DNA is TGCAGCGCTGAAACGGACAGCTATGGCTACACCTTC. It codes for CSAETDSYGYTF.

This sequence joins TRBV3-1 (or the pseudogene TRBV3-2) and TRBJ2-1; 7 bases agree with TRBD2. The CDR3 is 17 amino acids. V shed 4 bases, J shed 1 base, and the junction held 10 bases outside the gene matches. Per the germline V gene, CDR1 is LGHDT and CDR2 is YNNKEL (reference sequence). The chain's CDR3 is CASSPSEASGSYNEQFF. The DNA of the CDR3 is TGTGCCAGCAGCCCCTCCGAGGCTAGCGGATCCTACAATGAGCAGTTCTTC.

The V call is TRBV5-5, the J call TRBJ1-1; 8 bases match TRBD1. Losses at the gene ends were 4 bases for V and 3 bases for J; bases not matched to a gene: 5. Per the germline V gene, CDR1 is SGHKS and CDR2 is YYEKEE (reference sequence). The CDR3 has 14 residues. The DNA for the CDR3 is TGTGCCAGCAGCGTGGACAGGGTGGACACTGAAGCTTTCTTT. It yields the protein CASSVDRVDTEAFF.